The rows below give T cell receptor beta chains drawn from one sample of a study of Ad26.COV2.S vaccination and SARS-CoV-2 variants. Assay used: immunoSEQ multiplex PCR; TCRdb lists only in-frame clones, some missing. The sample has some 340,000 clones, over 80% seen once; the top ten hold 2% to 2.5%. The source material was peripheral blood, sampled in a trial of Ad26.COV2.S vaccine versus placebo. All receptors come from a person aged 18 to 65 who received the Ad26.COV2.S COVID-19 vaccine or a placebo. Each CDR3 is given with its conserved first and last residue. A D gene is named only where the DNA matches it firmly. Clone sizes are given selectively: once, few, many, or a class where the clone is expanded.

D gene | J gene | clone size | V gene | CDR3 protein | CDR3 DNA
TRBD1 | TRBJ2-7 | . | TRBV7-9 | CASSLGAGGPGEQYF | TGTGCCAGCAGCTTAGGGGCAGGGGGCCCGGGCGAGCAGTACTTC
TRBD1 | TRBJ1-2 | . | TRBV19 | CASRGQGMAGYTF | TGTGCCAGTAGGGGACAGGGAATGGCTGGCTACACCTTC
. | TRBJ1-2 | few | TRBV2 | CASSPQQGLGYTF | TGTGCCAGCAGTCCACAACAGGGTCTTGGCTACACCTTC
. | TRBJ1-5 | . | TRBV28 | CASSGGGGGNQPQHF | TGTGCCAGCAGCGGAGGGGGTGGCGGCAATCAGCCCCAGCATTTT
. | TRBJ1-1 | . | TRBV28 | CASSFGRAITEAFF | TGTGCCAGCAGTTTTGGCAGGGCAATAACTGAAGCTTTCTTT
. | TRBJ1-4 | . | TRBV6-5 | CASSYSGGGTNEKLFF | TGTGCCAGCAGTTACAGCGGGGGTGGAACTAATGAAAAACTGTTTTTT
. | TRBJ1-1 | . | TRBV7-6 | CASSLLALQDVNTEAFF | TGTGCCAGCAGCTTATTGGCCCTACAGGACGTGAACACTGAAGCTTTCTTT
. | TRBJ1-2 | . | TRBV6-5 | CASSYSGLGGYTF | TGTGCCAGCAGTTACTCTGGCCTAGGAGGCTACACCTTC
TRBD1 | TRBJ2-5 | . | TRBV28 | CASSLGTGVRETQYF | TGTGCCAGCAGTTTGGGGACAGGGGTCCGAGAGACCCAGTACTTC
. | TRBJ1-6 | few | TRBV6-5 | CASSGYNRETPLHF | TGTGCCAGCAGCGGTTATAACAGGGAAACACCCCTCCACTTT
. | TRBJ2-2 | . | TRBV2 | CASSESRGDWAGELFF | TGTGCCAGCAGTGAAAGTAGGGGGGATTGGGCCGGGGAGCTGTTTTTT
. | TRBJ2-1 | . | TRBV15 | CATSRPGGNEQFF | TGTGCCACCAGCCGCCCCGGGGGCAATGAGCAGTTCTTC
. | TRBJ1-1 | . | TRBV19 | CASSIGVGNTEAFF | TGTGCCAGTAGTATAGGTGTAGGGAACACTGAAGCTTTCTTT
TRBD2 | TRBJ2-1 | . | TRBV4-2 | CASSQDVRLAGRKFF | TGTGCCAGCAGCCAAGATGTCCGACTAGCGGGGAGAAAGTTCTTC
. | TRBJ2-6 | . | TRBV5-1 | CASSPGHSSGANVLTF | TGCGCCAGCAGCCCGGGACATTCCTCTGGGGCCAACGTCCTGACTTTC
. | TRBJ2-2 | . | TRBV24-1 | CATGGRTNTGELFF | TGTGCCACCGGGGGGAGAACAAACACCGGGGAGCTGTTTTTT
. | TRBJ2-6 | . | TRBV5-4 | CASSLGSGANVLTF | TGTGCCAGCAGCTTGGGTTCCGGGGCCAACGTCCTGACTTTC
. | TRBJ1-5 | . | TRBV5-8 | CASSLDGLAGNQPQHF | TGTGCCAGCAGCTTGGATGGGTTGGCAGGCAATCAGCCCCAGCATTTT
TRBD1 | TRBJ2-3 | . | TRBV5-8 | CASSMGQGAGGTDTQYF | TGTGCCAGCAGCATGGGACAGGGGGCGGGGGGCACAGATACGCAGTATTTT
TRBD1 | TRBJ1-2 | few | TRBV28 | CASSLTGKIGGYTF | TGTGCCAGCAGTTTGACAGGGAAAATTGGTGGCTACACCTTC
. | TRBJ1-6 | . | TRBV28 | CASSSPLGVDSYNSPLHF | TGTGCCAGCAGTTCGCCGTTGGGGGTGGACTCCTATAATTCACCCCTCCACTTT
. | TRBJ1-2 | . | TRBV21-1 | CASSTGYTF | TGTGCCAGCAGCACAGGCTACACCTTC
. | TRBJ2-1 | . | TRBV5-1 | CASSLVAASYNEQFF | TGCGCCAGCAGCTTGGTTGCAGCATCCTACAATGAGCAGTTCTTC
TRBD1 | TRBJ2-5 | . | TRBV7-6 | CASSSAGTDPGQETQYF | TGTGCCAGCAGCAGCGCCGGGACAGATCCGGGCCAAGAGACCCAGTACTTC
. | TRBJ1-1 | once | TRBV15 | CATTSVGQGWDTEAFF | TGTGCCACCACCTCTGTCGGGCAGGGGTGGGACACTGAAGCTTTCTTT
TRBD1 | TRBJ2-7 | . | TRBV27 | CASSLKPGRTGYEQYF | TGTGCCAGCAGTTTAAAGCCTGGTCGGACAGGGTACGAGCAGTACTTC
TRBD1 | TRBJ2-2 | . | TRBV6-5 | CASRDTGAGELFF | TGTGCCAGCAGGGATACAGGGGCCGGGGAGCTGTTTTTT
. | TRBJ1-1 | . | TRBV6-5 | CAIPSGVNTEAFF | TGTGCCATCCCGTCAGGGGTGAACACTGAAGCTTTCTTT
TRBD1 | TRBJ1-1 | . | TRBV10-3 | CAISGPGTGNTEAFF | TGTGCCATCAGTGGACCCGGGACAGGCAACACTGAAGCTTTCTTT
. | TRBJ1-3 | once | TRBV3-1/TRBV3-2 | CASSQTQGRTIYF | TGTGCCAGCAGCCAAACTCAGGGGCGCACCATATATTTT
. | TRBJ2-3 | . | TRBV7-2 | CASSLVYGGRDTQYF | TGTGCCAGCAGCTTAGTCTACGGGGGGCGAGATACGCAGTATTTT
. | TRBJ2-5 | . | TRBV18 | CASSQNQETQYF | TGTGCCAGCTCACAAAACCAAGAGACCCAGTACTTC
TRBD1 | TRBJ2-4 | . | TRBV7-9 | CASSLGDRGYIQYF | TGTGCCAGCAGCTTAGGGGACAGGGGATACATTCAGTACTTC
. | TRBJ2-7 | few | TRBV27 | CASSFKDSYEQYF | TGTGCCAGCAGTTTCAAAGACAGCTACGAGCAGTACTTC
. | TRBJ2-2 | few | TRBV6-5 | CASSSGDIEELFF | TGTGCCAGCAGTAGCGGGGACATCGAAGAGCTGTTTTTT
. | TRBJ1-3 | . | TRBV28 | CASSLGSFSGNTIYF | TGTGCCAGCAGTTTGGGAAGCTTCTCTGGAAACACCATATATTTT
TRBD1 | TRBJ1-2 | . | TRBV4-1 | CASSYDRGELYGYTF | TGCGCCAGCAGTTACGACAGGGGGGAACTCTATGGCTACACCTTC
. | TRBJ1-4 | once | TRBV27 | CASSLLGGTNEKLFF | TGTGCCAGCTCTCTCTTGGGAGGCACAAATGAAAAACTGTTTTTT
TRBD1 | TRBJ1-1 | once | TRBV9 | CASSPGTGGLNTEAFF | TGTGCCAGCAGCCCCGGGACAGGGGGCCTGAACACTGAAGCTTTCTTT
. | TRBJ2-5 | . | TRBV7-8 | CASSLVDGETQYF | TGTGCCAGCAGCTTAGTCGACGGGGAGACCCAGTACTTC
. | TRBJ2-7 | . | TRBV30 | CAWGNPRPGWEQYF | TGTGCCTGGGGGAACCCGAGACCGGGTTGGGAGCAGTACTTC
. | TRBJ1-1 | . | TRBV12-3/TRBV12-4 | CASSAGLEAFF | TGTGCCAGCAGTGCGGGCCTTGAAGCTTTCTTT